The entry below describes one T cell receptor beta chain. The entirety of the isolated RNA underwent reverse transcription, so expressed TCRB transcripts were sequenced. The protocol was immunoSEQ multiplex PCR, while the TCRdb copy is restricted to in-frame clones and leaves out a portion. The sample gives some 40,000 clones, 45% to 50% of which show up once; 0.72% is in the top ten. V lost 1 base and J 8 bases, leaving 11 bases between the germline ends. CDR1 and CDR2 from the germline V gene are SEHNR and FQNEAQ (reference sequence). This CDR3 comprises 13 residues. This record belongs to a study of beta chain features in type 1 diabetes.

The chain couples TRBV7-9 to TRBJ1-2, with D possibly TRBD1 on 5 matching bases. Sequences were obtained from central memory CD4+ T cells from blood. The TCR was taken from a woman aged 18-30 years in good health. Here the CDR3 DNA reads TGTGCCAGCAGCTTAGTGAAAGGGGAAGGCTACACCTTC. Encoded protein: CASSLVKGEGYTF.